This T cell receptor (beta chain) emerged from a study of blood T cells in healthy people across ages. Study findings and constraints: The CMV status of each donor remained undetermined, and this could have confounded shifts in expanded clonotypes. Age brought a roughly linear fall in TCR beta diversity measured per million T cells.

Using a J-beta primer mix together with a sample-barcoded 5' primer, a second PCR was run for about 6 to 11 cycles. A 12-random-nucleotide template-switch adaptor tagged each cDNA molecule. TCRdb ran MiXCR on the 5' RACE reads and lists one entry per CDR3 protein. The sample contains roughly 1.4 million distinct CDR3 sequences, around 55% of which appear only once. Details on this clonotype: Its antigen is undetermined.

Peripheral blood from each donor was collected in a volume of 9.5 to 10 milliliters. The V and J ends lost 7 bases and 4 bases respectively, with 14 bases between them. CDR1 is SQVTM, CDR2 ANQGSEA, per germline. There are 13 residues in the CDR3. The sequence derives from a man between 18 and 29 years old in good health. The gene calls are TRBV29-1 and TRBJ2-1; possible D gene TRBD2, 5 bases. The specimen was blood. Written as DNA, the CDR3 is TGCAGCGCCCCGAGGGTGGGGTACAATGAGCAGTTCTTC. It is translated as CSAPRVGYNEQFF.